This T cell receptor (beta chain) stems from a study of OX40 agonist ivuxolimab in advanced cancers. Turning to the study itself: Eligibility admitted prior anti-PD-1, anti-PD-L1 or anti-CTLA-4 therapy; about 40% had some.

Notes on the study in general: Within 6 weeks, CD4+ and CD8+ blood T cells expanded clonally at 0.1 to 3.0 mg/kg. On average, CD8+ T cells had more expanded clones than CD4+. Nonresponders, in some cases, also had low normalized T-cell clonal expansion.

Trimming shortened V by 0 bases and J by 2 bases, and 8 bases separated the two germline ends. The CDR3 spans 13 residues. Germline V gene lookup returns CDR1 SQVTM and CDR2 ANQGSEA. This clone was seen once. Its target is not known. Clones were read by immunoSEQ multiplex PCR, and TCRdb kept only the in-frame ones, dropping some. The table has about 64,000 clones, roughly 85% seen once. The chain uses TRBV29-1 and TRBJ2-7; D call uncertain. The source is an adult with an advanced solid tumor such as melanoma, head and neck, liver or kidney cancer. The source was CD4+ or CD8+ T cells sorted from blood, collected in a trial of the OX40 agonist ivuxolimab. The CDR3 nucleotides read TGCAGCGTTGAAGACACCGGAACCTACGAGCAGTACTTC. Residues: CSVEDTGTYEQYF.